These 14 T cell receptor beta chains were all obtained from the same sample, sequenced in a study of blood T cell repertoires in COVID-19. Data came from immunoSEQ multiplex PCR; TCRdb stores just in-frame clones and leaves some out. The table has roughly 230,000 clones, 80% to 90% seen once; the top ten hold approximately 0.89%. Material for sequencing was peripheral blood. The origin of the receptors is a man aged 40-55 years with acute or convalescent COVID-19.

This chain joins TRBV4-2 and TRBJ2-5, with 8 bases fitting TRBD2. CDR3 length: 16 amino acids. Germline assignment: CDR1 LGHNA and CDR2 YNFKEQ. V trimming: 1 base; J trimming: 3 bases; junction bases outside the gene matches: 7. The DNA for the CDR3 is TGTGCCAGCAGCCAAGCTCCGGGACTAGGGGAAGAGACCCAGTACTTC. Translating it yields CASSQAPGLGEETQYF.

The chain joins TRBV24-1 to TRBJ1-1; D is unclear. The CDR3 length is 15 residues. Germline CDR1 reads KGHDR; CDR2 reads SFDVKD. With 2 bases removed from V and 0 bases from J, the gap between germline ends came to 9 bases. The CDR3 loop reads CATSDWLAMNTEAFF. In nucleotides, the CDR3 is TGTGCCACCAGTGATTGGTTAGCTATGAACACTGAAGCTTTCTTT.

CDR3 loop: CASSHGDSETQYF. The CDR3 nucleotides read TGTGCCAGCAGTCATGGGGACTCCGAGACCCAGTACTTC. This chain links TRBV7-6 with TRBJ2-5; D might be TRBD2 (6 bases). This CDR3 region has 13 residues. The V and J ends lost 6 bases and 5 bases respectively, with 13 bases between them. The germline CDR1 and CDR2 sequences are SGHVS and FNYEAQ.

This clone has just a few counts. The chain has TRBV6-5 and TRBJ1-1; D gene uncertain. The germline V gene encodes CDR1 MNHEY and CDR2 SVGAGI. V lost 6 bases to trimming and J lost 1 base, with 9 bases between them. The CDR3 spans 13 residues. CDR3 sequence reads: CASRTAWNTEAFF. In DNA, the CDR3 is TGTGCCAGCAGAACAGCCTGGAACACTGAAGCTTTCTTT.

The J gene is TRBJ1-1, the V gene TRBV3-1 (or the pseudogene TRBV3-2); 8 nucleotides align to TRBD1. The germline V gene has CDR1 LGHDT and CDR2 YNNKEL (reference sequence). V gave up 4 bases and J gave up 6 bases; unmatched junction bases: 7. This CDR3 has 14 amino acids. CDR3 sequence: CASSLTQDRAEAFF. The CDR3 DNA sequence: TGTGCCAGCAGCCTAACCCAGGACAGGGCTGAAGCTTTCTTT.

The genes are TRBV28 and TRBJ1-2; D uncertain. The CDR3 extends over 14 amino acids. The germline gives CDR1 MDHEN, CDR2 SYDVKM. V lost 5 bases, J lost 8 bases, and 18 bases lay in between. CDR3 sequence (DNA): TGTGCCAGCAGTCCTTCCCCACTCCGTCGGGGCTACACCTTC. Translation: CASSPSPLRRGYTF.

V and J are TRBV7-8 and TRBJ1-3, with D hard to call. The ends were cut back, 7 bases at V and 0 bases at J, with 13 bases in the middle. Germline assignment: CDR1 SGHVS and CDR2 FQNEAQ. CDR3 length: 15 amino acids. CDR3 in amino acids: CASTYGEDSGNTIYF. The CDR3 DNA reads as TGTGCCAGCACTTACGGAGAAGACTCTGGAAACACCATATATTTT.

This chain joins TRBV30 and TRBJ1-2; perhaps TRBD1 as D (5 bases). This CDR3 is built from 13 residues. Germline V gene data show CDR1 as GTSNPN and CDR2 as SVGIG (reference sequence). Trimming left V 0 bases short and J 6 bases short, with 11 bases between. The CDR3 sequence: CAWSVMSGDGYTF. The CDR3 bases are TGTGCCTGGAGTGTAATGTCGGGGGATGGCTACACCTTC.

J is TRBJ1-6 and V is TRBV19, with 7 bases aligning to TRBD1. Germline CDR1 LNHDA, CDR2 SQIVND (reference sequence). Unmatched junction bases numbered 14, after V lost 5 bases and J lost 10 bases. This CDR3 is 16 amino acids long. The CDR3 DNA is TGTGCCAGTAGTCCGAGCGGACAGGCTTCAGGGTCACCCCTCCACTTT. Protein product: CASSPSGQASGSPLHF.

The chain combines TRBV5-1 with TRBJ2-3; TRBD2 aligns across 8 bases. Germline CDR1 reads SGHRS; CDR2 reads YFSETQ. Losses at the gene ends were 4 bases for V and 4 bases for J; bases not matched to a gene: 8. CDR3 size: 15 residues. As DNA, the CDR3 is TGCGCCAGCAGCCAGGGACTAGTAATGTCAGATACGCAGTATTTT. Translated, it gives CASSQGLVMSDTQYF.

The J gene is TRBJ2-7, the V gene TRBV5-5; 7 bases match TRBD1. Trimming cost V 0 bases and J 2 bases; bases outside gene matches: 5. In germline, CDR1 is SGHKS, CDR2 YYEKEE (reference sequence). This CDR3 is 15 amino acids long. CDR3 sequence reads: CASSLGGQNTYEQYF. CDR3 coding DNA: TGTGCCAGCAGCTTGGGGGGACAGAATACCTACGAGCAGTACTTC.

This chain joins TRBV12-3 or TRBV12-4 and TRBJ2-1; no firm D call. The CDR3 totals 11 residues. V shed 6 bases and J shed 10 bases, with 10 bases lying between them. The CDR3 bases are TGTGCCAGCAGCCTGTCCCGGGAGCAGTTCTTC. Protein product: CASSLSREQFF.

The chain carries TRBV7-7 and TRBJ2-2; D is unresolved. The CDR3 extends over 14 amino acids. V lost 6 bases, J lost 1 base, and 9 bases lay in between. The germline CDR1 and CDR2 sequences are SSHAT and FNYEAQ (reference sequence). DNA of the CDR3: TGTGCCAGCAGTCAAGACTTGAACACCGGGGAGCTGTTTTTT. Amino acid sequence: CASSQDLNTGELFF.

The chain employs TRBV6-2 or TRBV6-3 and TRBJ1-1; TRBD1 is a possible D gene (5 bases). Germline V gene data show CDR1 as MNHEY and CDR2 as SVGEGT. The length of the CDR3 is 14 residues. V lost 6 bases and J lost 0, with 11 bases in between. The CDR3 spells CASSRTGVNTEAFF. The DNA for the CDR3 is TGTGCCAGCAGCCGCACAGGAGTGAACACTGAAGCTTTCTTT.